The 5 T cell receptor beta chains below were found in one sample sequenced in a study of shared clonotypes between healthy human individuals (dated by TCRdb to the early 2020s). CD8 naive samples consisted of CD45RO-negative cells that were positively selected for CCR7, yielding a CD45RA+CCR7+ population without TemRA cells. Library creation used the immunoSEQ multiplex PCR assay. In its TCRdb copy, this immuneACCESS table keeps in-frame sequences only and misses some clones. Where compared with another copy, unresolved V genes explain less than half of these, and the others have no known cause. For this sample there are millions of clones; just under 95% appear just once. 0.9% to 1.3% of the sample is held by the ten biggest clonotypes. The sample comprised naive CD8+ T cells sorted from blood. The cell subset or site label on this specimen signifies: CD45RA+CCR7+. The origin of the receptors is a man aged 18 to 30 in good health.

V gene TRBV6-5 combines with J gene TRBJ2-1; D may correspond to TRBD1 or TRBD2 (5 bases each). V shed 4 bases and J shed 12 bases, with 19 bases lying between them. CDR3 size: 14 residues. The germline V gene has CDR1 MNHEY and CDR2 SVGAGI. The CDR3 nucleotides read TGTGCCAGCAGTTCTCGGGACCCGACTATGGGGCAGTTCTTC. Its translation: CASSSRDPTMGQFF.

The rearrangement joins TRBV7-9 to TRBJ1-5, with TRBD1 matching 9 bases. After removal of 6 bases from V and 7 bases from J, the junction contained 4 bases not matched to a gene. The CDR3 is made up of 13 amino acids. Germline assignment: CDR1 SEHNR and CDR2 FQNEAQ (reference sequence). CDR3 region: CASSTGGGQPQHF. CDR3 nucleotides: TGTGCCAGCAGTACAGGGGGCGGCCAGCCCCAGCATTTT.

This clone was detected only a few times. The rearrangement joins TRBV7-3 to TRBJ1-1, with 9 bases fitting TRBD1. V was clipped by 5 bases and J by 4 bases; unmatched bases: 5. CDR1 is SGHTA, CDR2 FQGTGA, per germline. This CDR3 region has 14 residues. The CDR3 loop is CASSPTGGLTEAFF. In DNA, the CDR3 is TGTGCCAGCAGCCCTACAGGGGGCCTCACTGAAGCTTTCTTT.

The V call is TRBV9, the J call TRBJ2-7; 8 bases map to TRBD2. Per the germline V gene, CDR1 is SGDLS and CDR2 is YYNGEE. This CDR3 spans 14 amino acids. Trimming cost V 2 bases and J 6 bases; bases outside gene matches: 7. CDR3 sequence (DNA): TGTGCCAGCAGCGTTGACGGGGGGGCCCTCGAGCAGTACTTC. Protein sequence: CASSVDGGALEQYF.

The chain couples TRBV19 to TRBJ2-1; TRBD2 is a possible D gene (6 bases). Between the trimmed V and J ends, which lost 4 bases and 6 bases, there was a span of 10 bases. The length of the CDR3 is 13 residues. Germline V gives CDR1 LNHDA, CDR2 SQIVND (reference sequence). The CDR3 DNA is TGTGCCAGTAGTAGCGGGGCCTTCAATGAGCAGTTCTTC. It specifies CASSSGAFNEQFF.